These T cell receptor beta chains were read from a single sample in a study of T-cell memory formation after mild COVID-19. TCRdb processed the 5' RACE reads anew with MiXCR; each CDR3 protein has one entry. The table includes a few hundred thousand distinct CDR3 sequences, under 25% detected once. Material for sequencing was PBMCs or a T cell subset sorted from them (not recorded which). All receptors come from a man between 18 and 35 years old who had mild COVID-19 (a few samples of this study predate the infection). Cell type and time point are not known. Each CDR3 is given without its conserved first and last residue. Size values are once, few and many counts, or a class for expanded clones, and some rows have none.

v_call: TRBV7-9; j_call: TRBJ1-3; clone_size: few; cdr3_aa: ASSTQGNTIY
v_call: TRBV7-2; j_call: TRBJ2-1; clone_size: many; cdr3_aa: ASSLVSLSSRNEQF
v_call: TRBV29-1; j_call: TRBJ2-2; clone_size: few; cdr3_aa: SVEDLVSEQGATGELF
v_call: TRBV20-1; j_call: TRBJ2-1; clone_size: -; cdr3_aa: SARRGMSGSSPF
v_call: TRBV6-5; j_call: TRBJ1-3; clone_size: -; cdr3_aa: ASSYLGVGNTIY
v_call: TRBV10-3; j_call: TRBJ2-7; clone_size: many; cdr3_aa: AISPGTGHPYEQY
v_call: TRBV9; j_call: TRBJ2-5; clone_size: few; cdr3_aa: ASSVGTMEETQY
v_call: TRBV5-1; j_call: TRBJ1-2; clone_size: few; cdr3_aa: ASSLESSAYGYT
v_call: TRBV5-1; j_call: TRBJ2-5; clone_size: many; cdr3_aa: ASSLQGLSRETQY
v_call: TRBV7-9; j_call: TRBJ1-4; clone_size: many; cdr3_aa: ASSLGFRGTNEKLF
v_call: TRBV3-1; j_call: TRBJ2-1; clone_size: -; cdr3_aa: ASSLKSGVSPYNEQF
v_call: TRBV4-2; j_call: TRBJ2-3; clone_size: -; cdr3_aa: ASSPGAAGGADTQY
v_call: TRBV4-1; j_call: TRBJ2-3; clone_size: few; cdr3_aa: ASSQESSDTQY
v_call: TRBV7-2; j_call: TRBJ1-1; clone_size: many; cdr3_aa: ASSLARRGANTEAF
v_call: TRBV6-6; j_call: TRBJ1-3; clone_size: -; cdr3_aa: ASSYSSRSGNTIY
v_call: TRBV7-3; j_call: TRBJ2-1; clone_size: -; cdr3_aa: ASSFTQGDEQF
v_call: TRBV5-1; j_call: TRBJ1-1; clone_size: -; cdr3_aa: ASSFGPTVTEAF
v_call: TRBV12-3/TRBV12-4; j_call: TRBJ1-3; clone_size: -; cdr3_aa: ASIHRSPGNTIY
v_call: TRBV6-2/TRBV6-3; j_call: TRBJ2-1; clone_size: -; cdr3_aa: ASSYSGTNNEQF
v_call: TRBV7-2; j_call: TRBJ1-2; clone_size: few; cdr3_aa: ASSSKTGEVHGYT
v_call: TRBV7-9; j_call: TRBJ2-5; clone_size: -; cdr3_aa: AGSQYGTAEETQY
v_call: TRBV5-1; j_call: TRBJ2-3; clone_size: once; cdr3_aa: ASSSGLANPHTDTQY
v_call: TRBV20-1; j_call: TRBJ1-4; clone_size: -; cdr3_aa: SALTANEKLF
v_call: TRBV7-6; j_call: TRBJ1-1; clone_size: -; cdr3_aa: ASSLEGLNTEAF
v_call: TRBV3-1; j_call: TRBJ2-5; clone_size: -; cdr3_aa: ASSQPGGAGTQY
v_call: TRBV29-1; j_call: TRBJ2-3; clone_size: -; cdr3_aa: SVTSGSSSTDTQY
v_call: TRBV4-1; j_call: TRBJ2-3; clone_size: few; cdr3_aa: ASSQEGRTQPPDTQY
v_call: TRBV9; j_call: TRBJ2-5; clone_size: -; cdr3_aa: ASSVGRGPGTQY
v_call: TRBV12-3/TRBV12-4; j_call: TRBJ1-3; clone_size: -; cdr3_aa: ASSSRTSGNTIY
v_call: TRBV20-1; j_call: TRBJ1-2; clone_size: -; cdr3_aa: SAGGGGGGYGYT
v_call: TRBV27; j_call: TRBJ1-6; clone_size: many; cdr3_aa: ASRRGRLNSPLH
v_call: TRBV9; j_call: TRBJ1-6; clone_size: -; cdr3_aa: ASSPQVDSDSPLH
v_call: TRBV7-9; j_call: TRBJ2-3; clone_size: -; cdr3_aa: ASSLTGGGLTDTQY
v_call: TRBV4-2; j_call: TRBJ2-1; clone_size: few; cdr3_aa: ASSQDLWGLQAYNEQF
v_call: TRBV4-1; j_call: TRBJ2-2; clone_size: -; cdr3_aa: ASSLRTPTNTGELF
v_call: TRBV7-2; j_call: TRBJ2-5; clone_size: -; cdr3_aa: ASSFGPRLY
v_call: TRBV12-3/TRBV12-4; j_call: TRBJ1-2; clone_size: -; cdr3_aa: ASRSQGAQYGYT
v_call: TRBV7-2; j_call: TRBJ1-2; clone_size: -; cdr3_aa: ASTTDRSYT
v_call: TRBV27; j_call: TRBJ2-1; clone_size: few; cdr3_aa: ASLQGSEQF
v_call: TRBV10-3; j_call: TRBJ2-2; clone_size: few; cdr3_aa: AISSSGGELF
v_call: TRBV24-1; j_call: TRBJ1-1; clone_size: -; cdr3_aa: ATTGQANTEAF
v_call: TRBV20-1; j_call: TRBJ1-2; clone_size: -; cdr3_aa: SARTPRGRGHGYT